Following are 17 T cell receptor beta chains from one sample sequenced in a study of human T cells and chemical hapten exposure. TCRdb re-derived calls from the RACE reads in MiXCR, one entry per CDR3 protein. The table records around 80,000 distinct CDR3 sequences, around 8.7% of them present only once. Stated time point: healthy volunteer bleed at 6 weeks. Researchers extracted total RNA from unfractionated whole blood. The specimen sequenced was whole blood. The receptors here all came from a male donor in good health. Some clones in this sample may be carry-over from other donors' samples.

This clonotype was detected only a few times. The chain links TRBV7-2 to TRBJ2-3; the D is unclear. This CDR3 is 13 amino acids long. Trimming removed 1 base from V and 4 bases from J, with 6 bases in between. The V gene's germline CDR1 is SGHTA and CDR2 FQGNSA. The CDR3 loop reads CASSLEVPDTQYF. DNA for the CDR3: TGTGCCAGCAGCTTAGAGGTGCCAGATACGCAGTATTTT.

This clonotype was seen repeatedly, ten times or more. The genes are TRBV6-6 and TRBJ2-2, with TRBD1 as a possible D gene (5 bases). With 7 bases removed from V and 4 bases from J, the gap between germline ends came to 13 bases. The CDR3 spans 14 residues. Germline-derived CDR1 and CDR2 are MNHNY and SVGAGI (reference sequence). The CDR3 region has the DNA TGTGCCAGCACCTTGTTAGGGGTCACCGGGGAGCTGTTTTTT. The encoded protein is CASTLLGVTGELFF.

V is TRBV12-3 or TRBV12-4 and J is TRBJ1-1, with TRBD1 as a possible D gene (5 bases). The CDR3 spans 15 residues. V was trimmed by 1 base and J by 9 bases, leaving 18 bases between them. Here the CDR3 DNA reads TGTGCCAGCAGTTTAGTCCGCGGGGCTCCCATAAAAGCTTTCTTT. This sequence encodes CASSLVRGAPIKAFF.

The V call is TRBV27, the J call TRBJ2-7; TRBD1 is a possible D gene (6 bases). Germline values: CDR1 MNHEY, CDR2 SMNVEV (reference sequence). Trimming removed 1 base at V and 6 bases at J, with 13 bases between. This CDR3 is 14 amino acids long. For the CDR3, the DNA is TGTGCCAGCAGTTTATGGTCCAGGGGTGGCGAGCAGTACTTC. Its translation: CASSLWSRGGEQYF.

The DNA for the CDR3 is TGTGCCAGCAGCTTGGGGGTCATCGGACGGCAGAACACTGAAGCTTTCTTT. Encoded protein: CASSLGVIGRQNTEAFF. The chain carries TRBV7-9 and TRBJ1-1; a weak D match, TRBD1 (5 bases). The CDR3 runs to 17 residues. V dropped 3 bases and J dropped 1 base, with 18 bases sitting between them. CDR1 is SEHNR, CDR2 FQNEAQ, per germline (reference sequence).

The V call is TRBV27, the J call TRBJ2-1; D gene unclear. This CDR3 spans 15 amino acids. Germline CDR1 reads MNHEY; CDR2 reads SMNVEV (reference sequence). Between the trimmed V and J ends, which lost 0 bases and 2 bases, there was a span of 8 bases. The CDR3 DNA reads as TGTGCCAGCAGTTTATCTGCAGGACCCTACAATGAGCAGTTCTTC. Amino acid sequence: CASSLSAGPYNEQFF.

In this sample, this clonotype turned up a few times. V and J are TRBV7-9 and TRBJ2-2; D call uncertain. This CDR3 has 16 amino acids. Trimming removed 2 bases from V and 1 base from J, with 11 bases in between. Germline-derived CDR1 and CDR2 are SEHNR and FQNEAQ (reference sequence). The CDR3 is CASSLMRTGNTGELFF. The DNA of the CDR3 is TGTGCCAGCAGCTTAATGCGGACGGGGAACACCGGGGAGCTGTTTTTT.

The V call is TRBV10-3, the J call TRBJ1-2, with D perhaps TRBD1 (6 bases). The V end was cut by 7 bases, the J end by 4 bases, with 16 bases between. The length of the CDR3 is 14 residues. CDR1 and CDR2 (germline): ENHRY, SYGVKD. The CDR3 nucleotides read TGTGCCATCACCCCGGGGGCTAACCCCTATGGCTACACCTTC. Its protein product is CAITPGANPYGYTF.

The table lists this clonotype with a few counts. A read error may produce the germline difference seen at one junction end. This sequence joins TRBV5-5 and TRBJ2-7, with D perhaps matching TRBD2 (5 bases). Per the germline V gene, CDR1 is SGHKS and CDR2 is YYEKEE (reference sequence). This CDR3 spans 13 amino acids. CDR3 in amino acids: CASRLANPGEQYF. CDR3 nucleotide sequence: TGTGCCAGCAGATTGGCGAACCCGGGGGAGCAGTACTTC.

This clonotype showed up just a few times. V is TRBV7-9 and J is TRBJ1-1, with D maybe TRBD1 (6 bases). Germline lookup yields CDR1 SEHNR and CDR2 FQNEAQ (reference sequence). CDR3 length equals 15 residues. The V end was cut by 1 base, the J end by 4 bases, with 13 bases between. CDR3 protein: CASSLETMGATEAFF. The CDR3 coding sequence is TGTGCCAGCAGCTTAGAGACCATGGGGGCCACTGAAGCTTTCTTT.

This clonotype was observed many times. CDR3 sequence reads: CASSLGLGANYGYTF. CDR3 in DNA: TGTGCCAGCAGTTTGGGGCTAGGGGCTAACTATGGCTACACCTTC. The V call is TRBV27, the J call TRBJ1-2, with D tentatively TRBD1 (5 bases). The germline V gene encodes CDR1 MNHEY and CDR2 SMNVEV (reference sequence). V lost 3 bases to trimming and J lost 0 bases, with 11 bases between them. The CDR3 spans 15 residues.

The chain combines TRBV2 with TRBJ1-5; D not certain. V was trimmed by 4 bases and J by 2 bases, leaving 9 bases between them. The CDR3 is made up of 14 amino acids. CDR1 is SNHLY, CDR2 FYNNEI, per germline. The CDR3 is CASSGSGGNQPQHF. CDR3 bases: TGTGCCAGCAGTGGGTCAGGCGGCAATCAGCCCCAGCATTTT. Using reference TRBV2 and TRBJ1-5 for the parts outside the CDR3, the full variable domain is EPEVTQTPSHQVTQMGQEVILRCVPISNHLYFYWYRQILGQKVEFLVSFYNNEISEKSEIFDDQFSVERPDGSNFTLKIRSTKLEDSAMYFCASSGSGGNQPQHFGDGTRLSIL.

This clonotype has just a few counts. V and J are TRBV20-1 and TRBJ1-4, with D maybe TRBD1 (5 bases). The V gene lost 1 base and the J gene lost 2 bases, with 8 bases spanning the gap. This CDR3 has 14 residues. From germline, CDR1 is DFQATT and CDR2 SNEGSKA (reference sequence). CDR3 nucleotides: TGCAGTGCTAGAGTGGGGGGGACTAATGAAAAACTGTTTTTT. Its protein is CSARVGGTNEKLFF.

This clonotype was counted only a few times. The chain has TRBV2 and TRBJ1-1, with D uncertain. The ends were cut back, 3 bases at V and 2 bases at J, with 13 bases in the middle. There are 15 residues in the CDR3. Looked up from germline, CDR1 is SNHLY and CDR2 is FYNNEI. This CDR3 is CASSDKVTANTEAFF. CDR3 nucleotide sequence: TGTGCCAGCAGTGATAAGGTCACAGCTAACACTGAAGCTTTCTTT.

The V and J genes are TRBV20-1 and TRBJ1-5; TRBD1 aligns across 9 bases. The CDR3 loop spans 15 amino acids. Germline V gives CDR1 DFQATT, CDR2 SNEGSKA (reference sequence). V lost 6 bases and J lost 4; bases outside the gene matches: 10. The DNA for the CDR3 is TGCAGTGCCCACTCACAGGGGGCCGGTAATCAGCCCCAGCATTTT. This encodes CSAHSQGAGNQPQHF.

There are many counts of this clonotype. The chain couples TRBV11-2 to TRBJ2-4; D is uncertain. The germline V gene encodes CDR1 SGHAT and CDR2 FQNNGV. V lost 5 bases to trimming and J lost 0 bases, with 23 bases between them. The CDR3 spans 19 residues. The CDR3 reads CASSQQIRAAVLAKNIQYF. The CDR3 region has the DNA TGTGCCAGCAGCCAACAGATTCGGGCGGCAGTTCTAGCCAAAAACATTCAGTACTTC.

In this sample, this clonotype turned up a few times. This rearrangement joins TRBV27 to TRBJ1-1; possibly TRBD1 for D (6 bases). With 3 bases removed from V and 1 base from J, the gap between germline ends came to 9 bases. The CDR3 extends over 14 amino acids. CDR1 and CDR2 from the germline V gene are MNHEY and SMNVEV (reference sequence). The CDR3: CASSFTGSNTEAFF. CDR3 nucleotide sequence: TGTGCCAGCAGTTTTACAGGGTCGAACACTGAAGCTTTCTTT.